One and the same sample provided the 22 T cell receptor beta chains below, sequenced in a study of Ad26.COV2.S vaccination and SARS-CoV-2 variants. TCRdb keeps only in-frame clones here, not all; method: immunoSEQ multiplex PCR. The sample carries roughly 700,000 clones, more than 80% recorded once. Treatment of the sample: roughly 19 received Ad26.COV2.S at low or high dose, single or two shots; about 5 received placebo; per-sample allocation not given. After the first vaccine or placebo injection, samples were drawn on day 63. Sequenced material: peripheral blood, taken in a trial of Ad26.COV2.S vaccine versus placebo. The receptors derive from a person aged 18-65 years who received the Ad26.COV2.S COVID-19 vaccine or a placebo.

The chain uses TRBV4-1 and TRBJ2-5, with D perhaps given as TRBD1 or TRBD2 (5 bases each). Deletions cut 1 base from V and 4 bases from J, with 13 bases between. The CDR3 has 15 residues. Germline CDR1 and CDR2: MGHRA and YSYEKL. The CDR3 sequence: CASSQVLGTRETQYF. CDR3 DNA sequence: TGCGCCAGCAGCCAAGTCCTGGGGACCCGAGAGACCCAGTACTTC.

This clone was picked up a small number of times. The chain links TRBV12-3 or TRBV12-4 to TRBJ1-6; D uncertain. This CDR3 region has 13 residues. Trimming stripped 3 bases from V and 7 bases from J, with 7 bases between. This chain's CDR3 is CASSLNRNSPLHF. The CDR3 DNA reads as TGTGCCAGCAGTTTGAACAGAAATTCACCCCTCCACTTT.

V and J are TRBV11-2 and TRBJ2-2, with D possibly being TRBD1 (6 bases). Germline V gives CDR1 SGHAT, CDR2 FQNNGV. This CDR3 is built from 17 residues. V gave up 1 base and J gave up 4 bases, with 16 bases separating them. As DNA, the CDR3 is TGTGCCAGCAGCTTAGTTCGGGACATCCTCGGCACCGGGGAGCTGTTTTTT. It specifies CASSLVRDILGTGELFF. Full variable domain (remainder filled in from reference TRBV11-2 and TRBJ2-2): EAGVAQSPRYKIIEKRQSVAFWCNPISGHATLYWYQQILGQGPKLLIQFQNNGVVDDSQLPKDRFSAERLKGVDSTLKIQPAKLEDSAVYLCASSLVRDILGTGELFFGEGSRLTVL.

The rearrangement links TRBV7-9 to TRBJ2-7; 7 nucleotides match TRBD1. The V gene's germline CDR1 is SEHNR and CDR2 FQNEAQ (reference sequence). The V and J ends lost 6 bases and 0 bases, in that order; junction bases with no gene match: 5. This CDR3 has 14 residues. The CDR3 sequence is CASRPGQDSYEQYF. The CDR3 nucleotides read TGTGCCAGCAGGCCTGGACAGGACTCCTACGAGCAGTACTTC.

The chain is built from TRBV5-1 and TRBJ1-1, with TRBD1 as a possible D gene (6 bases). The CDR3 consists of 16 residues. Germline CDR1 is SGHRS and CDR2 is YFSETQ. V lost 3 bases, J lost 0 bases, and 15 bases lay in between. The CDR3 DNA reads TGCGCCAGCAGCTCCCTGACGGGGGGCATGAACACTGAAGCTTTCTTT. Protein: CASSSLTGGMNTEAFF. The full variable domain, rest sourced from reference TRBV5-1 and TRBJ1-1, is KAGVTQTPRYLIKTRGQQVTLSCSPISGHRSVSWYQQTPGQGLQFLFEYFSETQRNKGNFPGRFSGRQFSNSRSEMNVSTLELGDSALYLCASSSLTGGMNTEAFFGQGTRLTVV.

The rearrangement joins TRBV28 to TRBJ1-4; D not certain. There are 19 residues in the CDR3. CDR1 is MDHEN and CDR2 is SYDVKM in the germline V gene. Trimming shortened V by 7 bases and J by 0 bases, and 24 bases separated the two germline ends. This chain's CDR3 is CASNNAPRVSFSTNEKLFF. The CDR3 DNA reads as TGTGCCAGCAATAATGCTCCCCGGGTAAGCTTTTCAACTAATGAAAAACTGTTTTTT.

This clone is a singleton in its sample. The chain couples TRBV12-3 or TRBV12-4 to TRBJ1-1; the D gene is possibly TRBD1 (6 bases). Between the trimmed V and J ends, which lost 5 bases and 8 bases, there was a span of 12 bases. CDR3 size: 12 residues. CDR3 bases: TGTGCCAGCAGTCCGGACAGTGGCGAAGCTTTCTTT. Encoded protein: CASSPDSGEAFF.

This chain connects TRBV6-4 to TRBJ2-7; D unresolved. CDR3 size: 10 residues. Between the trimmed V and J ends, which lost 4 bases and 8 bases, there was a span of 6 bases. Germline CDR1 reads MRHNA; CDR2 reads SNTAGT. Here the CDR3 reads CASSGSKQYF. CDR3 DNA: TGTGCCAGCAGTGGATCGAAGCAGTACTTC.

CDR3 nucleotide sequence: TGTGCCAGCAGCCAAGCGGGCGGGATCGGCTACAATGAGCAGTTCTTC. Translation: CASSQAGGIGYNEQFF. This chain joins TRBV3-1 (or the pseudogene TRBV3-2) and TRBJ2-1, with D possibly TRBD2 on 6 matching bases. There are 16 residues in the CDR3. V lost 1 base and J 3 bases, leaving 13 bases between the germline ends. In germline, CDR1 is LGHDT, CDR2 YNNKEL (reference sequence).

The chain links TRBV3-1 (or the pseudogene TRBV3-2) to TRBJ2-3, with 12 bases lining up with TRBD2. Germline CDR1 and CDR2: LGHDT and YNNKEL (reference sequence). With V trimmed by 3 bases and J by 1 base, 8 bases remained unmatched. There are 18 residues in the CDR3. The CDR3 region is CASSQVLAGGSGTDTQYF. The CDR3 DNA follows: TGTGCCAGCAGCCAGGTACTAGCGGGGGGCTCGGGCACAGATACGCAGTATTTT.

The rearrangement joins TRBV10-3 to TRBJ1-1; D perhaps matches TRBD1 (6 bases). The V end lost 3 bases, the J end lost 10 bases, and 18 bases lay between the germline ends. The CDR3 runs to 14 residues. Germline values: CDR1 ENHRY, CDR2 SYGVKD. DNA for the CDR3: TGTGCCATCAGTGACTTTTTTGGTGGAGGGGGAGCTTTCTTT. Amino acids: CAISDFFGGGGAFF.

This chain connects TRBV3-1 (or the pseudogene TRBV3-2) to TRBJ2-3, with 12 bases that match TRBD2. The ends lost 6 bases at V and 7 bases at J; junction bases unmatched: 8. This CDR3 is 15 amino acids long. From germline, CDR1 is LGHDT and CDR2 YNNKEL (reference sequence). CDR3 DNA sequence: TGTGCCAGCAGTTCTAGCGGGGGGGTATTATATACGCAGTATTTT. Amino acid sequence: CASSSSGGVLYTQYF.

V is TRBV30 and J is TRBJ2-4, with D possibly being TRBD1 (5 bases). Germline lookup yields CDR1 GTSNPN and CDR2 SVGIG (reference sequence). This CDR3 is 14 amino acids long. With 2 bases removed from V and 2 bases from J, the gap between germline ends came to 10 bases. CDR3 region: CAWSRGPPKNIQYF. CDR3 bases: TGTGCCTGGAGTAGGGGTCCCCCCAAAAACATTCAGTACTTC.

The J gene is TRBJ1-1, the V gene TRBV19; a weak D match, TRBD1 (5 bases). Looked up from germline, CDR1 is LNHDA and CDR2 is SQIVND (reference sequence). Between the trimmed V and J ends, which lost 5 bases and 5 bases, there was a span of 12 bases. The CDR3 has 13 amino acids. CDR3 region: CASSETEGTEAFF. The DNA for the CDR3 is TGTGCCAGTAGTGAGACAGAAGGTACTGAAGCTTTCTTT. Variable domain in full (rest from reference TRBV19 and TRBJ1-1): DGGITQSPKYLFRKEGQNVTLSCEQNLNHDAMYWYRQDPGQGLRLIYYSQIVNDFQKGDIAEGYSVSREKKESFPLTVTSAQKNPTAFYLCASSETEGTEAFFGQGTRLTVV.

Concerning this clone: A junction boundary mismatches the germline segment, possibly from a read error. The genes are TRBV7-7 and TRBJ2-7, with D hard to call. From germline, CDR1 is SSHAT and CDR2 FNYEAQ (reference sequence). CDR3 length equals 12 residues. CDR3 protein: CASIVNTREQYF. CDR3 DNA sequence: TGTGCTAGCATCGTCAACACTCGGGAGCAGTACTTC.

CDR3 residues: CASSVASPYEQYF. The CDR3 nucleotides read TGTGCCAGCTCAGTAGCGTCTCCCTACGAGCAGTACTTC. The chain carries TRBV18 and TRBJ2-7; possible D gene TRBD2, 5 bases. CDR3 length: 13 residues. Germline assignment: CDR1 KGHSH and CDR2 LQKENI. V lost 5 bases to trimming and J lost 2 bases, with 10 bases between them.

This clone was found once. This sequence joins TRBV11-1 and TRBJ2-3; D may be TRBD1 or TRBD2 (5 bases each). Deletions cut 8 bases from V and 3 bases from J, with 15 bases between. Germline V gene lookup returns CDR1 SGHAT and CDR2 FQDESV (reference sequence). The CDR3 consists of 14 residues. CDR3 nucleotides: TGTGCCAGCGAAGGGGAAAGAGGGACAGATACGCAGTATTTT. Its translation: CASEGERGTDTQYF.

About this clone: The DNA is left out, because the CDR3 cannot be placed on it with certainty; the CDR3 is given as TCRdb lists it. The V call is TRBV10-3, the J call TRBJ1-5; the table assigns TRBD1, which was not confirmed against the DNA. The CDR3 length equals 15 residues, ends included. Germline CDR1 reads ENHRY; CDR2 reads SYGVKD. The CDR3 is CAISESGRAGQPQHF.

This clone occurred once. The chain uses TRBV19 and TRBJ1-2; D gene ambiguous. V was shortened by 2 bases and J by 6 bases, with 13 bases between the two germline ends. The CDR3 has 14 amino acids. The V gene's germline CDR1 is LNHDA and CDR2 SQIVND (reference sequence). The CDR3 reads CASSITSRPHGYTF. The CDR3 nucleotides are TGTGCCAGTAGTATAACGTCGCGGCCGCATGGCTACACCTTC.

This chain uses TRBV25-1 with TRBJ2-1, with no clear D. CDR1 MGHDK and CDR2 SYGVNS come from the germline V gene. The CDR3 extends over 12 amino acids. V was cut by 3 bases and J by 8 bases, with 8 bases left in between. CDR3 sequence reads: CASSERGDEQFF. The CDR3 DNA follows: TGTGCCAGCAGTGAGCGAGGCGATGAGCAGTTCTTC.

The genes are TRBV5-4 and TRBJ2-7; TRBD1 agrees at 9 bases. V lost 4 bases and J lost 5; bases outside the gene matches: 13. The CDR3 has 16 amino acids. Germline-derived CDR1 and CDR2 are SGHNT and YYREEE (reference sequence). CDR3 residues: CASSPPPGTGLHEQYF. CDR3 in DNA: TGTGCCAGCAGCCCGCCACCGGGGACAGGGCTCCACGAGCAGTACTTC. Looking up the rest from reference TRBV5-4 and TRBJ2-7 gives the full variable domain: ETGVTQSPTHLIKTRGQQVTLRCSSQSGHNTVSWYQQALGQGPQFIFQYYREEENGRGNFPPRFSGLQFPNYSSELNVNALELDDSALYLCASSPPPGTGLHEQYFGPGTRLTVT.

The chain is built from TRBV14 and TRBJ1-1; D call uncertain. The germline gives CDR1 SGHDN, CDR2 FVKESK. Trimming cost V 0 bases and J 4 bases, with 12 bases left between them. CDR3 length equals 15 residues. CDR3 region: CASSQDLGGATEAFF. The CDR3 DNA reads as TGTGCCAGCAGCCAAGATTTGGGCGGAGCCACTGAAGCTTTCTTT.